This is a list of T cell receptor beta chains from one sample in a study of lymphopenia after photon versus proton radiotherapy. This table comes from immunoSEQ multiplex PCR, and its TCRdb copy is limited to in-frame clones, with some not included. The sample gives about 70,000 clones, around 87% of which show up once; approximately 11% is in the top ten. The specimen comprised peripheral blood, sampled from a patient treated with proton-based radiotherapy. The receptors derive from a man at least 80 years old with esophageal cancer. Each CDR3 is given with its conserved first and last residue. The D gene is left open where the match is weak. Clone size is shown for a subset of rows, as once, few, many or a class of expanded clone.

j_call,d_call,clone_size,v_call,cdr3_nt,cdr3_aa
TRBJ1-5,NA,NA,TRBV7-2,TGTGCCAGCAGCTCCTACGGAGCCGGAAATCAGCCCCAGCATTTT,CASSSYGAGNQPQHF
TRBJ2-2,NA,NA,TRBV6-6,TGTGCCAGCAGCGCCACCCGGGAGTCCGGGGAGCTGTTTTTT,CASSATRESGELFF
TRBJ1-1,NA,NA,TRBV18,TGTGCCAGCTCCGAAACACCATACACTGAAGCTTTCTTT,CASSETPYTEAFF
TRBJ1-4,TRBD1,NA,TRBV27,TGTGCCAGCAGTCCCAGGGGGACTCATAATGAAAAACTGTTTTTT,CASSPRGTHNEKLFF
TRBJ2-7,NA,NA,TRBV9,TGTGCCAGCAGCTCGGGAGACGGGAACTACGAGCAGTACTTC,CASSSGDGNYEQYF
TRBJ2-3,NA,NA,TRBV7-9,TGTGCCAGCAGCACCGGGCCCAACACAGATACGCAGTATTTT,CASSTGPNTDTQYF
TRBJ2-3,NA,NA,TRBV19,TGTGCCAGTAAGGGGGGAGGCGGGGGAACGCAGTATTTT,CASKGGGGGTQYF
TRBJ2-7,NA,NA,TRBV7-2,TGTGCCAGCAGCGGAAACCCCCGGACCCAGCCCTACGAGCAGTACTTC,CASSGNPRTQPYEQYF
TRBJ2-7,NA,NA,TRBV5-1,TGCGCCAGCAGCTTGGAGGAGGGTATGGGATCCTACGAGCAGTACTTC,CASSLEEGMGSYEQYF
TRBJ1-1,NA,NA,TRBV7-9,TGTGCCAGCAGCTTAGGAAGGTCAGGGTATGAAGCTTTCTTT,CASSLGRSGYEAFF
TRBJ1-2,NA,few,TRBV4-1,TGCGCCAGCAGCCAACAGGAAGTAACTCATGGCTACACCTTC,CASSQQEVTHGYTF
TRBJ2-3,TRBD2,NA,TRBV4-2,TGTGCCAGCAGCCAATCCGGGACTAGCGGGATCACAGATACGCAGTATTTT,CASSQSGTSGITDTQYF
TRBJ1-1,TRBD1,NA,TRBV18,TGTGCCAGCTCTCGGACAGGGGGGCGCAACAGCCATGAAGCTTTCTTT,CASSRTGGRNSHEAFF
TRBJ2-2,TRBD2,NA,TRBV7-8,TGTGCCAGCAGCCTTCGGACTAGCGGGGCGAACACCGGGGAGCTGTTTTTT,CASSLRTSGANTGELFF
TRBJ2-1,TRBD2,NA,TRBV5-1,TGCGCCAGCAGCACGGGACTAGCGGGGTACAATGAGCAGTTCTTC,CASSTGLAGYNEQFF
TRBJ1-2,TRBD1,NA,TRBV27,TGTGCCAGCAGTTTAGGGACAGGGAATGGCTACACCTTC,CASSLGTGNGYTF
TRBJ2-6,NA,NA,TRBV19,TGTGCCAGTAGTGTCCAACCGGGACTCCCGGGCCCTGGGGCCAACGTCCTGACTTTC,CASSVQPGLPGPGANVLTF
TRBJ1-2,NA,NA,TRBV19,TGTGCCAGTAGTATAGGGGGCAGGCACCCAGGCTACACCTTC,CASSIGGRHPGYTF
TRBJ1-5,NA,NA,TRBV6-5,TGTGCCAGCAGTTACGGATCAGGTAATCAGCCCCAGCATTTT,CASSYGSGNQPQHF
TRBJ2-6,NA,NA,TRBV4-1,TGCGCCAGCAGCCATACTGGGGCCAACGTCCTGACTTTC,CASSHTGANVLTF
TRBJ2-3,NA,NA,TRBV9,TGTGCCAGCAGCCCCGCCGCGACAGATACGCAGTATTTT,CASSPAATDTQYF
TRBJ2-3,TRBD2,NA,TRBV14,TGTGCCAGCAGCCCGGGACTAGCGGGAGGTGATACGCAGTATTTT,CASSPGLAGGDTQYF
TRBJ2-1,TRBD2,NA,TRBV5-1,TGCGCCAGCAGCTTTAGCGGGGACGTTTACAATGAGCAGTTCTTC,CASSFSGDVYNEQFF
TRBJ2-6,NA,few,TRBV27,TGTGCCAGCAGTTACCTGTCCTCTGGGGCCAACGTCCTGACTTTC,CASSYLSSGANVLTF
TRBJ1-5,NA,NA,TRBV19,TGTGCCAGTAGAAGGGGCCGCAATCAGCCCCAGCATTTT,CASRRGRNQPQHF
TRBJ2-3,TRBD2,NA,TRBV9,TGTGCCAGCAGCGTTACTAGCGTTACGGATACGCAGTATTTT,CASSVTSVTDTQYF
TRBJ1-3,NA,NA,TRBV7-8,TGTGCCAGCAGCTTAGGGGCCCAACTCTCTGGAAACACCATATATTTT,CASSLGAQLSGNTIYF
TRBJ1-4,NA,NA,TRBV7-9,TGTGCCAGCAGCTTAGTTGGGGAAAAACTGTTTTTT,CASSLVGEKLFF
TRBJ2-2,NA,NA,TRBV12-5,TGTGCTAGTGGTTTGTACGGGGAGCTGTTTTTT,CASGLYGELFF
TRBJ1-5,TRBD1,NA,TRBV19,TGTGCCAGTAGTGTAGGACAGGGGCTCAATCAGCCCCAGCATTTT,CASSVGQGLNQPQHF
TRBJ1-1,NA,NA,TRBV7-2,TGTGCCAGCAGCTCAAAGACGGAAACTGAAGCTTTCTTT,CASSSKTETEAFF
TRBJ1-6,NA,NA,TRBV30,TGTGCCTGGAGTGTCGAGGTTAACTCACCCCTCCACTTT,CAWSVEVNSPLHF
TRBJ2-7,TRBD1,once,TRBV30,TGTGCCTGGAGTGAGATACAGGGGTCCTACGAGCAGTACTTC,CAWSEIQGSYEQYF
TRBJ1-5,NA,few,TRBV7-8,TGTGCCAGCAGCTTCTCAGGACAGCCCCAGCATTTT,CASSFSGQPQHF
TRBJ2-7,NA,once,TRBV21-1,TGTGCCAGCAGCAACGGGCAAGCGGGACCAACAATCCCCTACGAGCAGTACTTC,CASSNGQAGPTIPYEQYF
TRBJ2-1,TRBD2,NA,TRBV6-1,TGTGCCAGCAGATCACCGGGACTAGCGCGAAATGAGCAGTTCTTC,CASRSPGLARNEQFF
TRBJ2-7,NA,NA,TRBV11-2,TGTGCCAGCAGCTTACCCCAGCGGAGGCCCTACGAGCAGTACTTC,CASSLPQRRPYEQYF
TRBJ2-1,NA,NA,TRBV11-2,TGTGCCAGCACCTTGGGTTACAATGAGCAGTTCTTC,CASTLGYNEQFF
TRBJ2-1,TRBD2,NA,TRBV18,TGTGCCAGCTCACCAGTATCCGGTTTAGCGGGAGGGCACAATGAGCAGTTCTTC,CASSPVSGLAGGHNEQFF
TRBJ2-3,NA,NA,TRBV27,TGTGCCAGCAGTCTCAATTCAGGGGCAGATACGCAGTATTTT,CASSLNSGADTQYF
TRBJ2-3,TRBD1,NA,TRBV4-2,TGTGCCAGCAGCTACCACACAGGGGCAGATACGCAGTATTTT,CASSYHTGADTQYF
TRBJ2-5,TRBD1,NA,TRBV18,TGTGCCAGCTCAGCGACAGGGTTGGGGACCCAGTACTTC,CASSATGLGTQYF
TRBJ1-3,TRBD1,NA,TRBV4-2,TGTGCCAGCAGCCCCCTGTACAGGGGTTCTGGAAACACCATATATTTT,CASSPLYRGSGNTIYF
TRBJ2-7,NA,NA,TRBV5-1,TGCGCCAGCAGCCATCCCCGGGGCTACGAGCAGTACTTC,CASSHPRGYEQYF
TRBJ1-6,NA,few,TRBV9,TGTGCCAGCAGCGTCGAGCGGGATTCACCCCTCCACTTT,CASSVERDSPLHF
TRBJ1-1,NA,NA,TRBV29-1,TGCAGCGTTGAAATGGAGAGAGGGACTGAAGCTTTCTTT,CSVEMERGTEAFF
TRBJ1-1,NA,NA,TRBV5-6,TGTGCCAGCAGCTTTCCTTCTACAGTGAACACTGAAGCTTTCTTT,CASSFPSTVNTEAFF
TRBJ1-6,NA,NA,TRBV2,TGTGCCAGCAGTTTAGGACTCCCTTTTAATTCACCCCTCCACTTT,CASSLGLPFNSPLHF
TRBJ2-5,NA,NA,TRBV2,TGTGCCAGAGGACAGATCGGGAGGGAGACCCAGTACTTC,CARGQIGRETQYF
TRBJ2-5,TRBD1,NA,TRBV7-2,TGTGCCAGCAGCCCCCGGACAGGGGAAGAGACCCAGTACTTC,CASSPRTGEETQYF
TRBJ2-5,NA,NA,TRBV7-9,TGTGCCAGCAGTGAGGCTGGCGAGACCCAGTACTTC,CASSEAGETQYF
TRBJ1-1,NA,NA,TRBV6-6,TGTGCCAGCAGTTACTCATACAAGGGGAACACTGAAGCTTTCTTT,CASSYSYKGNTEAFF
TRBJ1-3,NA,NA,TRBV19,TGTGCCAGTAGCTATGGGTCCGGCTCTGGAAACACCATATATTTT,CASSYGSGSGNTIYF
TRBJ1-1,NA,NA,TRBV5-6,TGTGCCAGCAGCTTGGTTTTGAACACTGAAGCTTTCTTT,CASSLVLNTEAFF
TRBJ2-2,NA,NA,TRBV7-2,TGTGCCACCCGGCGGTCAGCATACACCGGGGAGCTGTTTTTT,CATRRSAYTGELFF
TRBJ2-4,NA,NA,TRBV4-1,TGCGCCAGCAGCCAAGGAGACTTAGGGGTGGGAAACATTCAGTACTTC,CASSQGDLGVGNIQYF
TRBJ1-1,NA,once,TRBV14,TGTGCCAGCAGCCAATCCGGACGGCGCGCTTTCTTT,CASSQSGRRAFF